This TCR beta chain comes out of a study of spatial heterogeneity in lung cancer. Notes on the study in general: Tracking of tumor mutation counts was seen in expanded intratumoral alpha and beta TCR counts.

In TCRdb, the 5' RACE reads were re-called with MiXCR into one record per CDR3 protein. Of about 100,000 distinct CDR3 sequences listed, around 4.8% are singletons. Time point given: sample taken at primary tumor resection. Germline V gene sequence: CDR1 SGHAT, CDR2 FQDESV (reference sequence). The CDR3 spans 12 residues. Between the trimmed V and J ends, which lost 5 bases and 6 bases, there was a span of 7 bases. This clonotype appeared many times. Its antigen remains unidentified. The specimen comprised lung tumor tissue, sampled at surgery. This chain uses TRBV11-1 with TRBJ2-2; D gene uncertain. The sequence derives from a male donor with early-stage non-small cell lung cancer. CDR3 nucleotide sequence: TGTGCCAGCAGCCGATGGGCCGGGGAGCTGTTTTTT. Its protein is CASSRWAGELFF. Combining the CDR3 with reference TRBV11-1 and TRBJ2-2 gives the whole variable domain EAEVAQSPRYKITEKSQAVAFWCDPISGHATLYWYRQILGQGPELLVQFQDESVVDDSQLPKDRFSAERLKGVDSTLKIQPAELGDSAMYLCASSRWAGELFFGEGSRLTVL.